The 28 T cell receptor beta chains given below trace back to one sample, sequenced in a study of blood T cell repertoires in COVID-19. Clones were read by immunoSEQ multiplex PCR, and TCRdb kept only the in-frame ones, dropping some. The sample shows around 370,000 clones, around 87% of them seen only once. The sample taken for sequencing was peripheral blood. The receptors were sampled from a woman in her forties or fifties with COVID-19, enrolled during active disease.

The chain couples TRBV9 to TRBJ1-1, with TRBD1 matching 8 bases. V was clipped by 4 bases and J by 2 bases; unmatched bases: 7. From germline, CDR1 is SGDLS and CDR2 YYNGEE. This CDR3 spans 15 amino acids. CDR3 sequence reads: CASSPRQGTNTEAFF. CDR3 bases: TGTGCCAGCAGCCCTCGACAGGGGACAAACACTGAAGCTTTCTTT.

Only one count was recorded for this clone. The junction shows a germline mismatch at one end, possibly a read error. The CDR3 spells CASRQEDSSPYEQYF. The CDR3 bases are TGCGCCAGCAGACAAGAGGACAGTAGCCCCTACGAGCAGTACTTC. This chain links TRBV4-1 with TRBJ2-7; tentatively, D is TRBD1 (6 bases). Germline lookup yields CDR1 MGHRA and CDR2 YSYEKL. The CDR3 has 15 amino acids.

V is TRBV6-5 and J is TRBJ2-7; TRBD2 matches 8 bases. The CDR3 has 15 amino acids. Per germline, CDR1 MNHEY and CDR2 SVGAGI. V dropped 1 base and J dropped 7; count of bases not matched to a gene: 9. The CDR3 spells CASSYFSGTIAEQYF. DNA of the CDR3: TGTGCCAGCAGTTACTTTAGCGGGACCATAGCTGAGCAGTACTTC.

This rearrangement joins TRBV5-5 to TRBJ2-1; D is uncertain. V lost 0 bases and J lost 1, with 8 bases in between. Per the germline V gene, CDR1 is SGHKS and CDR2 is YYEKEE (reference sequence). The CDR3 extends over 15 amino acids. The CDR3 sequence: CASSLGLESYNEQFF. The CDR3 bases are TGTGCCAGCAGCTTGGGCTTAGAATCCTACAATGAGCAGTTCTTC. Full variable domain (outside the CDR3, taken from reference TRBV5-5 and TRBJ2-1): DAGVTQSPTHLIKTRGQQVTLRCSPISGHKSVSWYQQVLGQGPQFIFQYYEKEERGRGNFPDRFSARQFPNYSSELNVNALLLGDSALYLCASSLGLESYNEQFFGPGTRLTVL.

The CDR3 spells CASSPDRARGYTF. In DNA, the CDR3 is TGTGCCAGCAGCCCCGACAGGGCCCGAGGCTACACCTTC. The chain uses TRBV14 and TRBJ1-2, with 7 bases that match TRBD1. The V gene's germline CDR1 is SGHDN and CDR2 FVKESK. The CDR3 has 13 amino acids. The V segment lost 4 bases and the J segment 8 bases; nucleotides outside the gene matches: 7.

The chain links TRBV29-1 to TRBJ1-1; TRBD1 agrees at 9 bases. This CDR3 has 12 residues. Germline V gene lookup returns CDR1 SQVTM and CDR2 ANQGSEA. The J segment lost 1 base and the V segment lost 7 bases, leaving 1 base of the junction unmatched. CDR3 nucleotides: TGCAGCGGGGACAGGGAGAACACTGAAGCTTTCTTT. It specifies CSGDRENTEAFF.

In its sample, this clone was seen a few times. V gene TRBV4-1 combines with J gene TRBJ1-2, with TRBD1 as a possible D gene (6 bases). Germline assignment: CDR1 MGHRA and CDR2 YSYEKL. This CDR3 has 19 amino acids. V lost 4 bases and J lost 1, with 25 bases in between. The CDR3, as DNA: TGCGCCAGCAGCCGTACCACCGGGGGGGGCGGACTCTTTAACTATGGCTACACCTTC. Its translation: CASSRTTGGGGLFNYGYTF.

V is TRBV19 and J is TRBJ1-6; the match to TRBD1 covers 7 bases. The CDR3 is 15 amino acids. The junction had 10 bases not matched to a gene; V was cut back by 5 bases and J by 9 bases. Germline assignment: CDR1 LNHDA and CDR2 SQIVND (reference sequence). In nucleotides, the CDR3 is TGTGCCAGTAGTGGGACAGCCTCTCCTGGTTCACCCCTCCACTTT. Amino acid sequence: CASSGTASPGSPLHF.

The CDR3 reads CASSVVPVNSPLHF. The DNA of the CDR3 is TGTGCCAGCAGCGTAGTACCAGTAAATTCACCCCTCCACTTT. This chain connects TRBV9 to TRBJ1-6, with D hard to call. Germline V gives CDR1 SGDLS, CDR2 YYNGEE. The V and J ends lost 0 bases and 7 bases respectively, with 8 bases between them. This CDR3 is 14 amino acids long.

The chain recombines TRBV5-4 with TRBJ2-5, with unresolved D. Germline V gene data show CDR1 as SGHNT and CDR2 as YYREEE (reference sequence). With 0 bases removed from V and 5 bases from J, the gap between germline ends came to 5 bases. CDR3 size: 12 residues. The CDR3 nucleotides read TGTGCCAGCAGCTTGGCCCTGGAGACCCAGTACTTC. Its translation: CASSLALETQYF.

The J gene is TRBJ2-1, the V gene TRBV2, with 12 positions matching TRBD2. Germline V gives CDR1 SNHLY, CDR2 FYNNEI. The CDR3 is made up of 15 amino acids. With V trimmed by 7 bases and J by 7 bases, 8 bases remained unmatched. The DNA of the CDR3 is TGTGCCAGCACTCGCCCCGGGACTAGCGGGAATGAGCAGTTCTTC. Protein product: CASTRPGTSGNEQFF. The full variable domain, its missing parts supplied by reference TRBV2 and TRBJ2-1, is EPEVTQTPSHQVTQMGQEVILRCVPISNHLYFYWYRQILGQKVEFLVSFYNNEISEKSEIFDDQFSVERPDGSNFTLKIRSTKLEDSAMYFCASTRPGTSGNEQFFGPGTRLTVL.

The chain uses TRBV24-1 and TRBJ2-3; 9 bases line up with TRBD2. Germline CDR1 KGHDR, CDR2 SFDVKD. This CDR3 is built from 16 residues. The V segment lost 4 bases and the J segment 4 bases; nucleotides outside the gene matches: 8. CDR3 nucleotides: TGTGCCACCAGTGAGGCTTTGGCGGGAGGGCCAGATACGCAGTATTTT. It yields the protein CATSEALAGGPDTQYF.

V gene TRBV27 combines with J gene TRBJ2-1; 9 bases match TRBD1. Germline V lookup: CDR1 MNHEY, CDR2 SMNVEV (reference sequence). CDR3 length: 14 amino acids. Losses at the gene ends were 2 bases for V and 9 bases for J; bases not matched to a gene: 5. CDR3 sequence reads: CASSLGTGRGEQFF. Here the CDR3 DNA reads TGTGCCAGCAGTTTAGGGACAGGGAGGGGTGAGCAGTTCTTC.

The CDR3 is CARGAIRDEQYF. CDR3 in DNA: TGTGCCAGAGGGGCTATTCGGGACGAGCAGTACTTC. V usage is TRBV2 and J usage is TRBJ2-7; D might be TRBD1 (5 bases). Germline loops: CDR1 SNHLY, CDR2 FYNNEI. The ends were cut back, 9 bases at V and 5 bases at J, with 14 bases in the middle. This CDR3 spans 12 amino acids.

V and J are TRBV14 and TRBJ1-1; no reliable D call. Germline V gives CDR1 SGHDN, CDR2 FVKESK. V shed 4 bases and J shed 7 bases, with 10 bases lying between them. This CDR3 has 12 amino acids. Here the CDR3 DNA reads TGTGCCAGCAGCCCCTGGGCAGTTGAAGCTTTCTTT. Translating gives CASSPWAVEAFF.

V and J are TRBV4-2 and TRBJ1-1; D remains unclear. V shed 0 bases and J shed 6 bases, with 11 bases lying between them. CDR1 and CDR2 (germline): LGHNA, YNFKEQ. This CDR3 has 14 residues. DNA for the CDR3: TGTGCCAGCAGCCAAGATTGGAGCGGAGCTGAAGCTTTCTTT. It translates to CASSQDWSGAEAFF.

This chain joins TRBV7-9 and TRBJ2-5; TRBD2 agrees at 10 bases. This CDR3 comprises 16 residues. Germline lookup yields CDR1 SEHNR and CDR2 FQNEAQ (reference sequence). V lost 2 bases to trimming and J lost 5 bases; unmatched junction nucleotides: 8. In DNA form, the CDR3 reads TGTGCCAGCAGCTTACGGACTAGCGGAGGGGGGGAGACCCAGTACTTC. Translated, it gives CASSLRTSGGGETQYF.

Notes on this clone: Other DNA sequences within the sample encode an identical CDR3. The V gene is TRBV20-1, the J gene TRBJ2-1; D remains unclear. Germline V gene sequence: CDR1 DFQATT, CDR2 SNEGSKA (reference sequence). Deletions cut 1 base from V and 7 bases from J, with 5 bases between. CDR3 size: 11 residues. CDR3 bases: TGCAGTGCTAGAGCCCCGAATGAGCAGTTCTTC. This sequence encodes CSARAPNEQFF.

The gene calls are TRBV30 and TRBJ1-1, with no clear D. Trimming pared 0 bases from V and 7 bases from J, leaving 12 bases between. The length of the CDR3 is 13 residues. Per germline, CDR1 GTSNPN and CDR2 SVGIG (reference sequence). DNA of the CDR3: TGTGCCTGGAGTGTAGGCTCACCAGGTGAAGCTTTCTTT. Translation gives CAWSVGSPGEAFF.

This sequence joins TRBV5-1 and TRBJ2-1; 15 bases match TRBD2. Germline V CDR1 and CDR2: SGHRS, YFSETQ. The CDR3 length is 19 residues. The V and J ends lost 4 bases and 2 bases, in that order; junction bases with no gene match: 10. In DNA form, the CDR3 reads TGCGCCAGCAGCGACCCCGGGACTAGCGGGAGGCTTACCTACAATGAGCAGTTCTTC. Translating it yields CASSDPGTSGRLTYNEQFF.

On this clone: Its ends do not fully match the called genes, so a read error is possible. V usage is TRBV7-7 and J usage is TRBJ2-5, with 11 bases matching TRBD2. Germline CDR1 is SSHAT and CDR2 is FNYEAQ (reference sequence). CDR3 size: 17 residues. CDR3 residues: CASSSSPGLAVQETQYF. The CDR3 DNA sequence: TGTGCTAGCAGCTCGAGTCCGGGACTAGCGGTCCAAGAGACCCAGTACTTC.

This clone was observed a single time. J is TRBJ1-3 and V is TRBV27, with a weak D call TRBD1 (6 bases). There are 16 residues in the CDR3. Looked up from germline, CDR1 is MNHEY and CDR2 is SMNVEV (reference sequence). V was clipped by 4 bases and J by 0 bases, with 13 bases between them. For the CDR3, the DNA is TGTGCCAGCAGTTCCAGGGGTAAGCCCTCTGGAAACACCATATATTTT. Translated: CASSSRGKPSGNTIYF.

This CDR3 reads CASSEPGTGHNEQFF. The CDR3 coding sequence is TGCGCCAGCAGTGAGCCCGGGACAGGTCACAATGAGCAGTTCTTC. This rearrangement joins TRBV10-1 to TRBJ2-1, with 8 bases that match TRBD1. The CDR3 extends over 15 amino acids. Looked up from germline, CDR1 is WNHNN and CDR2 is SYGVQD (reference sequence). Losses at the gene ends were 2 bases for V and 5 bases for J; bases not matched to a gene: 5.

The chain combines TRBV28 with TRBJ2-3; D is undetermined. The CDR3 is made up of 11 amino acids. CDR1 is MDHEN, CDR2 SYDVKM, per germline. V shed 3 bases and J shed 8 bases, with 6 bases lying between them. CDR3 sequence: CASSFTGTQYF. The CDR3 DNA reads TGTGCCAGCAGTTTTACGGGTACGCAGTATTTT.

This clone appeared a few times. Other nucleotide sequences in the sample specify the same CDR3. The chain joins TRBV7-2 to TRBJ1-1, with 8 bases aligning to TRBD1. CDR3 length: 14 amino acids. V dropped 4 bases and J dropped 5; count of bases not matched to a gene: 6. The germline V gene has CDR1 SGHTA and CDR2 FQGNSA. DNA of the CDR3: TGTGCCAGCAGCTCAAGACAGGGGAGGACTGAAGCTTTCTTT. Protein: CASSSRQGRTEAFF.

The chain combines TRBV6-6 with TRBJ1-1; the match to TRBD1 covers 11 bases. This CDR3 has 15 residues. CDR1 is MNHNY, CDR2 SVGAGI, per germline (reference sequence). Losses at the gene ends were 4 bases for V and 6 bases for J; bases not matched to a gene: 7. CDR3 in amino acids: CASSSRGQGVAEAFF. The CDR3, as DNA: TGTGCCAGCAGTTCCCGGGGACAGGGGGTGGCTGAAGCTTTCTTT.

The chain links TRBV19 to TRBJ1-2; a weak D match, TRBD1 (5 bases). This CDR3 spans 15 amino acids. Looked up from germline, CDR1 is LNHDA and CDR2 is SQIVND (reference sequence). Trimming removed 6 bases from V and 2 bases from J, with 16 bases in between. This CDR3 is CASRRTTASNYGYTF. The DNA for the CDR3 is TGTGCCAGTAGACGGACGACAGCCTCGAACTATGGCTACACCTTC. The full variable domain, in which reference TRBV19 and TRBJ1-2 provide the parts outside the CDR3, is DGGITQSPKYLFRKEGQNVTLSCEQNLNHDAMYWYRQDPGQGLRLIYYSQIVNDFQKGDIAEGYSVSREKKESFPLTVTSAQKNPTAFYLCASRRTTASNYGYTFGSGTRLTVV.

The chain has TRBV7-2 and TRBJ2-3; the match to TRBD2 covers 13 bases. V was clipped by 3 bases and J by 0 bases; unmatched bases: 6. The CDR3 spans 18 residues. Per the germline V gene, CDR1 is SGHTA and CDR2 is FQGNSA. CDR3 residues: CASSFRTSGSTSTDTQYF. The CDR3 coding sequence is TGTGCCAGCAGCTTCAGGACTAGCGGGAGTACTAGCACAGATACGCAGTATTTT.